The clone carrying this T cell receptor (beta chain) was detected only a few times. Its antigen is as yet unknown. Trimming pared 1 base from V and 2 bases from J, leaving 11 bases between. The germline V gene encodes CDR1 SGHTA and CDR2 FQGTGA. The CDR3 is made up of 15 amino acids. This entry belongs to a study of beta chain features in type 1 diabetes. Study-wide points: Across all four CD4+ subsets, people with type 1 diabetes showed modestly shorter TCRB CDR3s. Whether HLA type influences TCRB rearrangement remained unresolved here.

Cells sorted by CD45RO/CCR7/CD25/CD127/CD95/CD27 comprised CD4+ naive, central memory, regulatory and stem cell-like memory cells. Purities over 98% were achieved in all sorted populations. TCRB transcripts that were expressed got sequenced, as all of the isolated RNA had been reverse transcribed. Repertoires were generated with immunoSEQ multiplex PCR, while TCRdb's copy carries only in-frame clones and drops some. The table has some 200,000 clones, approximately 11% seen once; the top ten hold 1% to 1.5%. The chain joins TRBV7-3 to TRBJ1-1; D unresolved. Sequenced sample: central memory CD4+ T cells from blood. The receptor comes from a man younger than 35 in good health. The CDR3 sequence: CASSLRALLNTEAFF. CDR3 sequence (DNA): TGTGCCAGCAGCTTAAGAGCTCTCTTAAACACTGAAGCTTTCTTT.